This T cell receptor (beta chain) originates from a study of CD8 T cells in Susac syndrome. The RNA input was roughly 0.45 to 1 ug, and it was reverse transcribed with random hexamers. Multiplex PCR with immunoSEQ amplified the TCR beta CDR3 across 54 Vbeta and 13 Jbeta. TCRdb reprocessed the immunoSEQ multiplex PCR reads via MiXCR and lists one record per CDR3 protein. The table has about 140,000 distinct CDR3 sequences, roughly 95% seen once. CD8+ and CD4+ T cells from blood underwent TCR beta sequencing. The multiple sclerosis controls were treatment-naive patients affected by stable or active relapsing-remitting disease. Germline lookup yields CDR1 LGHDT and CDR2 YNNKEL (reference sequence). The germline V and J ends were trimmed by 5 bases and 0 bases, with 8 bases remaining between them. There are 13 residues in the CDR3.

The sequenced sample was CD4+ T cells from PBMCs. The rearrangement joins TRBV3-1 to TRBJ2-7; D not resolved. The clonotype comes from a human donor with multiple sclerosis. CDR3 nucleotides: TGTGCCAGCAGCGGCTACAGCTCCTACGAGCAGTACTTC. It yields the protein CASSGYSSYEQYF.